Included here is one T cell receptor (beta chain) sequence, with context. Its cognate antigen is unknown. The sample contains more than one DNA sequence encoding this CDR3. This specimen comes from a study of cytomegalovirus exposure and HLA in healthy donors. Findings and limits, study-wide: Beyond CMV serostatus, there was no information to go on about immune exposure. A later analysis, which compared TCR beta chains of equal frequency, found the HLA-associated ones more clonally expanded. Previous analysis showed most TCR beta V segments were productive about 90% or about 30% of the time.

Use of 60 Vbeta and 13 Jbeta primers characterized the PCR. The data were produced by immunoSEQ multiplex PCR, yet TCRdb's version contains in-frame clones alone and is incomplete. The sample records roughly 120,000 clones, around two thirds being singletons. Trimming stripped 3 bases from V and 6 bases from J, with 13 bases between. This CDR3 region has 15 residues. Germline V lookup: CDR1 SGHDT, CDR2 YYEEEE. Sequencing was performed on PBMCs. This sequence originates from a man aged 60 to 75 in good health and CMV-seropositive. The chain recombines TRBV5-6 with TRBJ1-6; perhaps TRBD1 as D (6 bases). CDR3 sequence: CASSWGLHSNSPLHF. The CDR3 coding sequence is TGTGCCAGCAGCTGGGGGCTGCACTCTAATTCACCCCTCCACTTT.